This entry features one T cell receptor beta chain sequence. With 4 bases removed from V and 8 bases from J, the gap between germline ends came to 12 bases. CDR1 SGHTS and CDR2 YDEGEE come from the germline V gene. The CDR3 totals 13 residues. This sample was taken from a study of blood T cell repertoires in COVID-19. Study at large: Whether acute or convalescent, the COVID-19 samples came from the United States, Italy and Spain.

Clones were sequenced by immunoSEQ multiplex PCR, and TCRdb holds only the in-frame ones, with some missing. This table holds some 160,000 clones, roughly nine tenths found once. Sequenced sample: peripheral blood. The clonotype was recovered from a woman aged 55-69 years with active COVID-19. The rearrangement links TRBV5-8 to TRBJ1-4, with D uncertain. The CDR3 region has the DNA TGTGCCAGCAGCGCTCGGAGGCCCGAAAAACTGTTTTTT. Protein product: CASSARRPEKLFF.